The 2 T cell receptor beta chains listed next were all sequenced from one sample in a study of graft-versus-host responses after intestinal transplantation. Profiling relied on immunoSEQ multiplex PCR, and the TCRdb table lists in-frame clones only, not all of them. Seen here are about 120,000 clones, just under 95% observed once, and the top ten hold roughly 0.11%. No antigens are known for them. The sequences come from unstimulated CD4+ T cells sorted from spleen or lymph node cells, collected before intestinal transplant. Receptors originate from a human donor who received an intestinal transplant.

This clone has just one count. The J gene is TRBJ2-2, the V gene TRBV27, with 10 bases fitting TRBD2. The CDR3 has 16 residues. Per the germline V gene, CDR1 is MNHEY and CDR2 is SMNVEV (reference sequence). J gave up 1 base and V 4 bases, and 3 bases lay outside the gene matches. The CDR3 protein is CASSSGLAVNTGELFF. CDR3 in DNA: TGTGCCAGCAGTTCAGGACTAGCGGTGAACACCGGGGAGCTGTTTTTT.

V is TRBV7-3 and J is TRBJ1-2, with D possibly matching TRBD1 (6 bases). Germline CDR1 reads SGHTA; CDR2 reads FQGTGA. The V and J ends lost 4 bases and 8 bases respectively, with 14 bases between them. This CDR3 spans 13 amino acids. CDR3 residues: CASSSAPGVGYTF. The CDR3 DNA reads as TGTGCCAGCAGCTCAGCACCAGGGGTAGGCTACACCTTC.